This TCR beta chain is from a study of T cell responses to AZD1222 COVID-19 vaccine. Trimming removed 3 bases from V and 0 bases from J, with 12 bases in between. The CDR3 loop spans 15 amino acids. In germline, CDR1 is MNHEY, CDR2 SMNVEV (reference sequence). Libraries were prepared by immunoSEQ multiplex PCR; TCRdb keeps only in-frame clonotypes and omits some of them. The sample carries some 150,000 clones, approximately 88% recorded once. The sample was peripheral blood, taken on day 0 of AZD1222 vaccination. V is TRBV27 and J is TRBJ2-7; maybe TRBD1 (6 bases). The receptor was derived from an adult in good health. The CDR3 is CASSFLWDNSYEQYF. The CDR3 bases are TGTGCCAGCAGTTTTCTGTGGGACAACTCCTACGAGCAGTACTTC.